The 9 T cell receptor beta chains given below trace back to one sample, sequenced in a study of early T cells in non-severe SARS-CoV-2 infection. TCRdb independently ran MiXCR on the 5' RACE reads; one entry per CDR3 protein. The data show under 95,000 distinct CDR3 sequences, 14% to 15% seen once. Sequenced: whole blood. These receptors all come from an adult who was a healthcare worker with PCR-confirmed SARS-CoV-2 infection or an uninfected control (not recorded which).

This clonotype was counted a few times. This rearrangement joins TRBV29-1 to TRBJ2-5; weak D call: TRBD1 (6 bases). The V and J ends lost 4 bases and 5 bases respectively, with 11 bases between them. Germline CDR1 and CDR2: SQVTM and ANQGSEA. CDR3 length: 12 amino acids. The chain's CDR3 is CSVGPGEETQYF. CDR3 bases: TGCAGCGTTGGCCCAGGGGAGGAGACCCAGTACTTC.

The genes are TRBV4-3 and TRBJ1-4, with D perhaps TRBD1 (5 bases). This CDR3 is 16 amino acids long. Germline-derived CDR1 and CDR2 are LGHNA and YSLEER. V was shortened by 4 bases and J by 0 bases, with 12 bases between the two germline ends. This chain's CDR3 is CASSPGALATNEKLFF. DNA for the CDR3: TGCGCCAGCAGCCCCGGGGCACTCGCAACTAATGAAAAACTGTTTTTT.

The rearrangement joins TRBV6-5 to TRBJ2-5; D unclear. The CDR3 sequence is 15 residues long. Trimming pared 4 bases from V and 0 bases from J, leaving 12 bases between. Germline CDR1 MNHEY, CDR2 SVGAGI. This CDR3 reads CASSFRTRYQETQYF. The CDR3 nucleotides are TGTGCCAGCAGTTTTCGCACCAGGTACCAAGAGACCCAGTACTTC.

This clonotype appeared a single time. The CDR3 DNA reads as TGCAGCGCCAGACCGGGACAGAACACAGATACGCAGTATTTT. This gives the protein CSARPGQNTDTQYF. This chain connects TRBV29-1 to TRBJ2-3; 7 bases map to TRBD1. CDR1 is SQVTM and CDR2 is ANQGSEA in the germline V gene. The J segment lost 2 bases and the V segment lost 7 bases, leaving 9 bases of the junction unmatched. This CDR3 is built from 14 residues.

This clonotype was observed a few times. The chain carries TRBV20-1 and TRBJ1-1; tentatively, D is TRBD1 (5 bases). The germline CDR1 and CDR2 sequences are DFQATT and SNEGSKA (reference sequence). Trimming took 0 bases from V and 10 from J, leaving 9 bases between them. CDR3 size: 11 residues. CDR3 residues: CSAREGLGAFF. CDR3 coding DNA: TGCAGTGCTAGAGAGGGACTAGGAGCTTTCTTT.

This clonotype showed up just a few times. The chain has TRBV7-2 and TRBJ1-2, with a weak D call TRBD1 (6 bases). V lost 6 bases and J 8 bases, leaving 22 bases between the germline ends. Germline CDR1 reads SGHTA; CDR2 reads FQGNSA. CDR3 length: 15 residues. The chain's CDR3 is CASSFHEGGQEGYTF. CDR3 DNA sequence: TGTGCCAGCAGTTTCCATGAAGGGGGGCAGGAAGGCTACACCTTC.

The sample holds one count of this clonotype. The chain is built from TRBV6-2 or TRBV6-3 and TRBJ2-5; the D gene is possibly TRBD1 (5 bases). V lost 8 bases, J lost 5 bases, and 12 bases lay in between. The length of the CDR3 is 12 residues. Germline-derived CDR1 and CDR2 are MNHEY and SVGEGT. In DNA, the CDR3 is TGTGCCAGCGGTCACAGGTTTGAGACCCAGTACTTC. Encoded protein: CASGHRFETQYF.

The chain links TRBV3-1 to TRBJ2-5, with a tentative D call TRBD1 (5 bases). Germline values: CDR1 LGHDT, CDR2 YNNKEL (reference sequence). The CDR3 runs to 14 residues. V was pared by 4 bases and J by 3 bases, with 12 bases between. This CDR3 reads CASSRGQFEETQYF. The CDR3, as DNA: TGTGCCAGCAGCCGAGGACAATTTGAAGAGACCCAGTACTTC.

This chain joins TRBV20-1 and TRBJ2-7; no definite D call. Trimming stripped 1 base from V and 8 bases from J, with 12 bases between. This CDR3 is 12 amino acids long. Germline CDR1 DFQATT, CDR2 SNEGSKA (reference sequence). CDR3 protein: CSARGAGPQQYF. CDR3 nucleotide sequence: TGCAGTGCTAGAGGTGCCGGCCCACAGCAGTACTTC.